This TCR beta chain was recovered during a study of T cells in localized non-small cell lung cancer. Only in-frame clones appear in the TCRdb table, and some are missing; sequencing was by immunoSEQ multiplex PCR. The sample lists 980 or so clones, over 15% occurring once. Germline V CDR1 and CDR2: SGDLS, YYNGEE. V lost 3 bases to trimming and J lost 4 bases; unmatched junction nucleotides: 12. CDR3 size: 16 residues. General study points: Of the tissues analyzed, uninvolved adjacent lung showed maximal T cell clonality, greater than tumor. Adjacent lung was found to contain a median around 58 of the top 100 tumor clones. Tumor samples were not multi-region, leaving intratumor heterogeneity unexcluded.

As regards this clone: What it binds is unknown.

The rearrangement joins TRBV9 to TRBJ2-5; 7 nucleotides agree with TRBD1. The clonotype originates from a man aged 40 to 70 with stage II squamous cell lung carcinoma. The sample was lung tumor tissue, taken before any cancer treatment. The CDR3: CASSGPQGDPGETQYF. The DNA for the CDR3 is TGTGCCAGCAGCGGACCCCAGGGGGATCCGGGAGAGACCCAGTACTTC.